What follows are 14 T cell receptor beta chains derived from one specimen sequenced in a study of blood T cell repertoires in COVID-19. Method: immunoSEQ multiplex PCR; TCRdb's copy keeps in-frame clones and lacks some. The sample holds fewer than 120,000 clones, 60% to 80% seen once. The sequenced material came from peripheral blood. The receptors were gathered from a woman of 80 years or more with active or convalescent COVID-19.

V usage is TRBV9 and J usage is TRBJ2-1; TRBD1 is a possible D gene (6 bases). V was clipped by 7 bases and J by 1 base, with 9 bases between them. The CDR3 runs to 13 residues. Germline V CDR1 and CDR2: SGDLS, YYNGEE. The CDR3 DNA is TGTGCCAGCGCGAGGGGGTCCTACAATGAGCAGTTCTTC. Translated, it gives CASARGSYNEQFF.

V gene TRBV5-1 combines with J gene TRBJ2-5; 8 nucleotides line up with TRBD2. Unmatched junction bases numbered 14, after V lost 0 bases and J lost 4 bases. Germline V gene lookup returns CDR1 SGHRS and CDR2 YFSETQ. The CDR3 covers 18 residues. The CDR3 here is CASSLEARLATNAETQYF. The CDR3 nucleotides are TGCGCCAGCAGCTTGGAGGCCCGACTAGCGACCAACGCAGAGACCCAGTACTTC. Together with reference TRBV5-1 and TRBJ2-5, the CDR3 gives the full variable domain: KAGVTQTPRYLIKTRGQQVTLSCSPISGHRSVSWYQQTPGQGLQFLFEYFSETQRNKGNFPGRFSGRQFSNSRSEMNVSTLELGDSALYLCASSLEARLATNAETQYFGPGTRLLVL.

J is TRBJ2-1 and V is TRBV11-1, with 9 bases matching TRBD1. Germline V gene sequence: CDR1 SGHAT, CDR2 FQDESV (reference sequence). V trimming: 8 bases; J trimming: 4 bases; junction bases outside the gene matches: 9. This CDR3 comprises 15 residues. CDR3 DNA sequence: TGTGCCAGCCGCCGGGACAGGGCCTTTTACAATGAGCAGTTCTTC. Its translation is CASRRDRAFYNEQFF.

This chain joins TRBV23-1 and TRBJ1-1; D uncertain. TRBV23-1 is sorted into the ORF group, with uncertain function. The germline V and J ends were trimmed by 2 bases and 0 bases, with 7 bases remaining between them. This CDR3 spans 14 amino acids. Written as DNA, the CDR3 is TGCGCCAGCAGTCAACACAGCCTGAACACTGAAGCTTTCTTT. Its translation: CASSQHSLNTEAFF.

The V gene is TRBV4-3, the J gene TRBJ2-1; D may be TRBD2 (5 bases). Germline CDR1 is LGHNA and CDR2 is YSLEER. CDR3 length equals 17 residues. Deletions cut 1 base from V and 0 bases from J, with 13 bases between. The chain's CDR3 is CASSQAWRAHSYNEQFF. The CDR3 DNA reads TGCGCCAGCAGCCAAGCTTGGCGGGCCCACTCCTACAATGAGCAGTTCTTC.

CDR3: CASSRSGTVNTEAFF. CDR3 DNA: TGTGCCAGCAGCCGATCCGGGACAGTGAACACTGAAGCTTTCTTT. The V and J genes are TRBV4-2 and TRBJ1-1; 7 nucleotides agree with TRBD1. V gave up 4 bases and J gave up 0 bases; unmatched junction bases: 5. The germline CDR1 and CDR2 sequences are LGHNA and YNFKEQ. The CDR3 is 15 residues long.

This sequence joins TRBV1 and TRBJ1-1; TRBD1, the table's D call, was not compared with the DNA. TRBV1 has pseudogene status. The length of the CDR3 is 18 residues. The CDR3: CTSSRVSYPTGGRSEAFF. The CDR3 DNA is TGCACCAGCAGCCGAGTGTCCTATCCGACAGGGGGAAGGTCTGAAGCTTTCTTT.

The chain combines TRBV11-2 with TRBJ1-1, with D hard to call. Trimming left V 5 bases short and J 0 bases short, with 13 bases between. The CDR3 contains 15 residues. Germline CDR1 and CDR2: SGHAT and FQNNGV. CDR3 region: CASSRTAVLNTEAFF. The CDR3 bases are TGTGCCAGCAGCCGAACCGCAGTTTTGAACACTGAAGCTTTCTTT.

This rearrangement joins TRBV5-4 to TRBJ2-1; the D is unclear. Germline V gives CDR1 SGHNT, CDR2 YYREEE (reference sequence). CDR3 size: 14 residues. V shed 0 bases and J shed 5 bases, with 9 bases lying between them. The CDR3 sequence is CASSLAEQDNEQFF. As DNA, the CDR3 is TGTGCCAGCAGCTTGGCCGAACAAGACAATGAGCAGTTCTTC.

This chain connects TRBV7-9 to TRBJ2-5, with 10 bases lining up with TRBD2. Trimming took 5 bases from V and 5 from J; bases not matched to a gene: 14. The CDR3 has 17 residues. Germline loops: CDR1 SEHNR, CDR2 FQNEAQ (reference sequence). In DNA form, the CDR3 reads TGTGCCAGCAGCCTTTTAAGCGGGAGGGCCGGTTGGGAGACCCAGTACTTC. The encoded protein is CASSLLSGRAGWETQYF.

This chain connects TRBV5-5 to TRBJ2-7, with 7 bases identical to TRBD2. V gave up 4 bases and J gave up 4 bases; unmatched junction bases: 14. Germline V gene data show CDR1 as SGHKS and CDR2 as YYEKEE (reference sequence). CDR3 length: 16 amino acids. The CDR3 sequence: CASSRQVKRGGYEQYF. In nucleotides, the CDR3 is TGTGCCAGCAGCCGCCAAGTAAAGCGGGGTGGGTACGAGCAGTACTTC.

The genes are TRBV28 and TRBJ1-2, with 11 nucleotides matching TRBD1. J gave up 3 bases and V 6 bases, and 6 bases lay outside the gene matches. Looked up from germline, CDR1 is MDHEN and CDR2 is SYDVKM. CDR3 length: 15 residues. The CDR3 DNA follows: TGTGCCAGCAGGTCCAAGGGACAGGGGGACTATGGCTACACCTTC. It yields the protein CASRSKGQGDYGYTF.

The genes are TRBV5-1 and TRBJ1-1; D unclear. CDR3 length: 15 amino acids. Germline CDR1 is SGHRS and CDR2 is YFSETQ. Between the trimmed V and J ends, which lost 0 bases and 4 bases, there was a span of 13 bases. CDR3 coding DNA: TGCGCCAGCAGCTTGGCGGCACAGTCGCTCACTGAAGCTTTCTTT. It codes for CASSLAAQSLTEAFF.

This chain uses TRBV10-3 with TRBJ2-5, with 7 bases that match TRBD2. Looked up from germline, CDR1 is ENHRY and CDR2 is SYGVKD. There are 14 residues in the CDR3. The J segment lost 4 bases and the V segment lost 4 bases, leaving 6 bases of the junction unmatched. CDR3 in DNA: TGTGCCATCAGTGTGGGGGGGTTAGGAGAGACCCAGTACTTC. This gives the protein CAISVGGLGETQYF.